This T cell receptor beta chain was observed in a study of shared T cell receptors in the human thymus. Produced via immunoSEQ multiplex PCR; TCRdb's table is partial and in-frame only. The data show about 710,000 clones, 87% seen once. Looked up from germline, CDR1 is MNHNY and CDR2 is SVGAGI (reference sequence). The CDR3 contains 14 residues. The V and J ends lost 2 bases and 4 bases respectively, with 9 bases between them. Separately, the same data were catalogued under a study of human thymus T cells. Per that paper: Resections removed during corrective heart surgery provided the thymus tissue used.

V and J are TRBV6-6 and TRBJ1-3, with D possibly TRBD1 on 5 matching bases. This TCR was recovered from a boy younger than two with a congenital heart defect. Input material: thymocytes. CDR3 nucleotides: TGTGCCAGCAGTTACAGGGGTTCAGGAAACACCATATATTTT. Residues: CASSYRGSGNTIYF.